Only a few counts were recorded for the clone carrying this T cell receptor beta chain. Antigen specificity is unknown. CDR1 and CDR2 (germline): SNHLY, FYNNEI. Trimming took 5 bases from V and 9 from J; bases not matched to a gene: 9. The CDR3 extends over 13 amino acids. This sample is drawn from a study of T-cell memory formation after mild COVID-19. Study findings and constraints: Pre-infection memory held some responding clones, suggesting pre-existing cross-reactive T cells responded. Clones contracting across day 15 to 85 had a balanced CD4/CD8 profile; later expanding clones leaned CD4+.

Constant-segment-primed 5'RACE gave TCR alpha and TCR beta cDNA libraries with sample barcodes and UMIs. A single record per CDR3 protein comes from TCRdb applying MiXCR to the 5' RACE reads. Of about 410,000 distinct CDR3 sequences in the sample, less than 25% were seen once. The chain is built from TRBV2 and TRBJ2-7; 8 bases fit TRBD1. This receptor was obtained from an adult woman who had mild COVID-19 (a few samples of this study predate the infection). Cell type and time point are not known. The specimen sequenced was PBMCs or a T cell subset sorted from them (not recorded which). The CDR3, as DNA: TGTGCCAGCAGTTTCGGACAGGGTGTCGGGCAGTACTTC. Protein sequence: CASSFGQGVGQYF.